This TCR beta chain emerged from a study of human thymus T cells. The assay was immunoSEQ multiplex PCR, and TCRdb's table has in-frame clones only and misses some. This sample has 55,000 to 85,000 clones, with roughly 94% found just once. Thymic material originated from resections removed in the course of corrective heart surgery. The donors were infants in Finland with congenital heart defects, otherwise immunologically healthy. This CDR3 comprises 14 residues. Germline CDR1 reads LNHDA; CDR2 reads SQIVND (reference sequence). Trimming stripped 1 base from V and 3 bases from J, with 10 bases between.

Source material: thymus tissue. This rearrangement joins TRBV19 to TRBJ2-7, with D tentatively TRBD2 (6 bases). The origin of this receptor is a girl less than two years old with a congenital heart defect but otherwise immunologically healthy. This CDR3 is CASSIAGEGYEQYF. Here the CDR3 DNA reads TGTGCCAGTAGTATAGCGGGAGAAGGCTACGAGCAGTACTTC.